This record looks at one T cell receptor (beta chain) sequence and its context. Its antigen is unidentified. Germline V lookup: CDR1 SNHLY, CDR2 FYNNEI. The V and J ends lost 3 bases and 8 bases respectively, with 2 bases between them. CDR3 size: 10 residues. CD45RO/CCR7/CD25/CD127/CD95/CD27 staining was used to isolate CD4+ naive, central memory, regulatory and stem cell-like memory cells by sorting. The data originate from a study of beta chain features in type 1 diabetes. Across the study: The examined sorted cells totaled around 100,000,000 across samples.

Study-level findings and limits: Although PCR might favor shorter templates, it would do so equally in patients and controls. Patients with Type 1 diabetes showed moderately but significantly shorter TCRB CDR3s in all four CD4+ subsets.

As every portion of the isolated RNA was reverse transcribed, the sequencing read expressed TCRB transcripts. Generated by immunoSEQ multiplex PCR, the TCRdb table keeps only in-frame clones and is missing some. The table records approximately 170,000 clones, over 6% of them present only once. The sequenced sample consisted of central memory CD4+ T cells from blood. The TCR sequence derives from a man in his late teens or twenties with type 1 diabetes. V gene TRBV2 combines with J gene TRBJ2-1; D gene unclear. CDR3 region: CASSDYEQFF. As DNA, the CDR3 is TGTGCCAGCAGTGACTATGAGCAGTTCTTC.